These T cell receptor beta chains were read from a single sample in a study of graft-versus-host responses after intestinal transplantation. Only in-frame clones appear in the TCRdb table, and some are missing; sequencing was by immunoSEQ multiplex PCR. This sample carries 85,000 to 90,000 clones, more than 90% of them seen once, and the ten largest clones take roughly 0.3%. Their antigens are not known. This specimen consisted of unstimulated CD4+ T cells sorted from spleen or lymph node cells, obtained before intestinal transplant. These receptors were obtained from a human donor who received an intestinal transplant. Each CDR3 is given with its conserved first and last residue. The D gene is left open where the match is weak. Clone sizes are given selectively: once, few, many, or a class where the clone is expanded.

cdr3_nt	cdr3_aa	d_call	v_call	j_call	clone_size	cdr3_length
TGCGCCAGCAGCCAACCCGACAGGGGCAACTACGAGCAGTACTTC	CASSQPDRGNYEQYF	TRBD1	TRBV4-1	TRBJ2-7	-	15
TGCGCCAGCAGCCCCCACAGGGTTGAGACGCAGTATTTT	CASSPHRVETQYF	-	TRBV4-1	TRBJ2-3	few	13
TGTGCCAGCAGTCTAACCCCCCCACAGGGAAGGCATGGCTACACCTTC	CASSLTPPQGRHGYTF	-	TRBV28	TRBJ1-2	-	16
TGCGCCAGCAGCTTGTACGGCTCCTACGAGCAGTACTTC	CASSLYGSYEQYF	-	TRBV5-1	TRBJ2-7	-	13
TGTGCCAGCAGTGAAGCAACAGGCGCGAACACTGAAGCTTTCTTT	CASSEATGANTEAFF	-	TRBV6-1	TRBJ1-1	-	15
TGTGCCAGCAGCCAAACAGGGGGCGCTGGTCTCTACGAGCAGTACTTC	CASSQTGGAGLYEQYF	TRBD1	TRBV5-5	TRBJ2-7	-	16
TGTGCCAGCAGCTTGGGCTACAAAGGCACAGATACGCAGTATTTT	CASSLGYKGTDTQYF	-	TRBV5-5	TRBJ2-3	-	15
TGTGCCAGCAGCCCCGGGACTAGCGGGAGGTCGGACGAGCAGTACTTC	CASSPGTSGRSDEQYF	TRBD2	TRBV11-3	TRBJ2-7	-	16
TGTGCCAGCAGTTTCTACAGGGAGTCCTACGAGCAGTACTTC	CASSFYRESYEQYF	-	TRBV28	TRBJ2-7	once	14
TGTGCCAGCAGCAAACTCCTGACAGGCCTCACTGAAGCTTTCTTT	CASSKLLTGLTEAFF	-	TRBV7-8	TRBJ1-1	-	15
TGTGCCAGCAGAATACCACAGGGCTCCACCGGGGAGCTGTTTTTT	CASRIPQGSTGELFF	-	TRBV6-1	TRBJ2-2	-	15
TGTGCCAGCAGCTTCGGTAGCGGGAGGGGGGAGACCCAGTACTTC	CASSFGSGRGETQYF	TRBD2	TRBV7-7	TRBJ2-5	once	15
TGTGCCAGCAGCGTAGCGGCGAACCACGGAAACACCATATATTTT	CASSVAANHGNTIYF	-	TRBV9	TRBJ1-3	-	15
TGTGCCAGCAGTTTACCGCAGTCTCGGTTCACCTTC	CASSLPQSRFTF	-	TRBV28	TRBJ1-2	-	12
TGTGCCAGCAGCCAAGAGACAGGGTATCTCGCGGGCCGGGGGGATGAGCAGTTCTTC	CASSQETGYLAGRGDEQFF	-	TRBV14	TRBJ2-1	-	19
TGTGCCAGCAGTGCAAGTTCCCAAAACTATGGCTACACCTTC	CASSASSQNYGYTF	-	TRBV6-6	TRBJ1-2	-	14
TGTGCCAGCAGCTTAGCAAATGCCCGGGACACCTCCTACGAGCAGTACTTC	CASSLANARDTSYEQYF	-	TRBV7-9	TRBJ2-7	-	17
TGTGCCTGGAGTGCCGGGACAGGGGGGGCTGTACTGGAGACCCAGTACTTC	CAWSAGTGGAVLETQYF	TRBD1	TRBV30	TRBJ2-5	-	17
TGTGCCTGGAGTGTATTTGGGGTTAGGGACACTGAAGCTTTCTTT	CAWSVFGVRDTEAFF	-	TRBV30	TRBJ1-1	-	15
TGTGCCAGCAGTTTACAGGGGGCGCGGGGCTACACCTTC	CASSLQGARGYTF	TRBD1	TRBV6-5	TRBJ1-2	once	13
TGTGCCAGCAGTTACTCGTTCTGGGCGGGAGATTACGAGCAGTACTTC	CASSYSFWAGDYEQYF	TRBD2	TRBV6-5	TRBJ2-7	-	16
TGTGCCAGTAGTATTACCAGCGGGAGGGCCTTGAATGAGCAGTTCTTC	CASSITSGRALNEQFF	TRBD2	TRBV19	TRBJ2-1	-	16
TGTGCCAGCAGTGACTCGGTACTAGTCGATGAGCAGTTCTTC	CASSDSVLVDEQFF	-	TRBV25-1	TRBJ2-1	-	14
TGTGCCTGGAGTACAGGTTGGAACTATGGCTACACCTTC	CAWSTGWNYGYTF	-	TRBV30	TRBJ1-2	-	13
TGTGCCAGCAGGCCAGAGCAGTCCGCGGCCAACGTCCTGACTTTC	CASRPEQSAANVLTF	-	TRBV2	TRBJ2-6	-	15
TGTGCCAGCTCACCGGTTTGGGAACAGACGAATGGCTACACCTTC	CASSPVWEQTNGYTF	-	TRBV18	TRBJ1-2	-	15
TGTGCCAGCAGCTTAGAGGTCAGAAGTTCACCCCTCCACTTT	CASSLEVRSSPLHF	-	TRBV7-9	TRBJ1-6	-	14
TGCAGCGGCCTCCTGGGACAGGGCCTGGCGGGTAATGAAAAACTGTTTTTT	CSGLLGQGLAGNEKLFF	TRBD1	TRBV29-1	TRBJ1-4	-	17
TGTGCCAGCAAGTTAACGGCTAACTATGGCTACACCTTC	CASKLTANYGYTF	-	TRBV7-9	TRBJ1-2	-	13
TGTGCCAGTAGTTGGGCCGCGAATGAAAAACTGTTTTTT	CASSWAANEKLFF	-	TRBV19	TRBJ1-4	few	13
TGTGCCAGCAGTGATCAGGGACTAGCGGGAGCTGGGGATGAGCAGTTCTTC	CASSDQGLAGAGDEQFF	TRBD2	TRBV2	TRBJ2-1	-	17
TGTGCCAGCAGTGAATCGTGGGGGGGCGGAGAGACCCAGTACTTC	CASSESWGGGETQYF	-	TRBV25-1	TRBJ2-5	-	15
TGCGCCAGCAGCGGAGCGGGGACGTACCAAGAGACCCAGTACTTC	CASSGAGTYQETQYF	TRBD2	TRBV5-1	TRBJ2-5	-	15
TGTGCCAGCACCCTGTGGGGAGTCCGAAATGAGAACTATGGCTACACCTTC	CASTLWGVRNENYGYTF	-	TRBV28	TRBJ1-2	-	17
TGTGCCAGCTCGACCTACCGAGGAAGTTCCTACGAGCAGTACTTC	CASSTYRGSSYEQYF	-	TRBV6-1	TRBJ2-7	-	15
TGTGCCAGCAGCCCTGCTGGGGGCAGCTCCTACAATGAGCAGTTCTTC	CASSPAGGSSYNEQFF	-	TRBV9	TRBJ2-1	-	16
TGTGCCAGCATAGGACAGGCCTGGTCCCCCCAGCATTTT	CASIGQAWSPQHF	TRBD1	TRBV28	TRBJ1-5	-	13